A selection of T cell receptor beta chains follows, all from one sample in a study of blood T cell repertoires in COVID-19. The data were produced by immunoSEQ multiplex PCR, yet TCRdb's version contains in-frame clones alone and is incomplete. Found here are some 140,000 clones, roughly 84% of them singletons; the top ten hold around 0.63%. Material for sequencing was peripheral blood. These receptors all stem from a man between 60 and 75 years old with COVID-19, enrolled during active disease. The CDR3 runs from the conserved cysteine through the conserved F or W. A D gene is named only where the DNA matches it firmly. Only part of the rows carry a size: once, few, many, or a class if the clone is expanded.

size | J | D | V | CDR3 | DNA
- | TRBJ2-3 | TRBD2 | TRBV9 | CASSLGGASGPSMVTDTQYF | TGTGCCAGCAGCTTGGGAGGGGCTAGCGGGCCCTCGATGGTCACAGATACGCAGTATTTT
- | TRBJ1-1 | TRBD1 | TRBV23-1 | CASSPPGQDRPEAFF | TGCGCCAGCAGTCCCCCCGGACAGGATCGTCCTGAAGCCTTCTTT
- | TRBJ1-1 | - | TRBV4-3 | CASSQVGTGRAFF | TGCGCCAGCAGCCAAGTCGGCACAGGGAGAGCTTTCTTT
- | TRBJ2-3 | - | TRBV9 | CASTRFGGSTDTQYF | TGTGCCAGCACCCGCTTCGGCGGGAGCACAGATACGCAGTATTTT
- | TRBJ1-5 | - | TRBV15 | CATSGGSGHERNQPQHF | TGTGCCACCAGCGGCGGATCGGGACACGAACGCAATCAGCCCCAGCATTTT
- | TRBJ2-1 | - | TRBV4-2 | CASSRDSPWDEQFF | TGTGCCAGCAGCCGGGACTCCCCATGGGATGAGCAGTTCTTC
- | TRBJ1-2 | TRBD1 | TRBV6-5 | CASMTGKYGYTF | TGTGCCAGCATGACAGGGAAGTATGGCTACACCTTC
- | TRBJ1-1 | TRBD1 | TRBV9 | CASSVGTGGYTEAFF | TGTGCCAGCAGCGTGGGGACAGGGGGCTACACTGAAGCTTTCTTT
- | TRBJ1-2 | - | TRBV4-2 | CASSQRQDYGYTF | TGTGCCAGCAGCCAAAGACAAGACTATGGCTACACCTTC
- | TRBJ2-5 | - | TRBV7-2 | CASSSRVQETQYF | TGTGCCAGCAGCTCGCGGGTCCAAGAGACCCAGTACTTC
- | TRBJ1-1 | - | TRBV10-3 | CAISESQRNEAFF | TGTGCCATCAGTGAGTCTCAGCGGAATGAAGCTTTCTTT
- | TRBJ1-5 | - | TRBV5-6 | CASSLGGFSNQPQHF | TGTGCCAGCAGCTTGGGCGGGTTTAGCAATCAGCCCCAGCATTTT
- | TRBJ1-1 | - | TRBV7-2 | CASSSIRGDEAFF | TGTGCCAGCAGCTCCATCCGGGGGGATGAAGCTTTCTTT
- | TRBJ1-3 | - | TRBV18 | CASSPRVGTGSSAGNTIYF | TGTGCCAGCTCACCACGGGTCGGTACAGGTTCTTCAGCTGGAAACACCATATATTTT
- | TRBJ2-5 | - | TRBV4-2 | CASSQRIQETQYF | TGTGCCAGCAGCCAGCGGATTCAAGAGACCCAGTACTTC
- | TRBJ1-4 | - | TRBV19 | CASSIGATNNEKLFF | TGTGCCAGTAGTATAGGGGCAACCAATAATGAAAAACTGTTTTTT
- | TRBJ2-5 | - | TRBV18 | CASSPGTQETQYF | TGTGCCAGCTCACCAGGCACCCAAGAGACCCAGTACTTC
- | TRBJ2-2 | - | TRBV5-1 | CASSPSTSNTGELFF | TGCGCCAGCAGCCCTAGTACCTCGAACACCGGGGAGCTGTTTTTT
- | TRBJ2-5 | - | TRBV7-8 | CASSPDQETQYF | TGTGCCAGCAGCCCCGACCAAGAGACCCAGTACTTC
few | TRBJ2-5 | TRBD2 | TRBV3-1/TRBV3-2 | CASSHGLAGGQTQYF | TGTGCCAGCAGCCATGGACTAGCGGGGGGCCAGACCCAGTACTTC
- | TRBJ1-1 | - | TRBV10-3 | CAISNQGGNTEAFF | TGTGCCATCAGTAACCAGGGCGGGAACACTGAAGCTTTCTTT
- | TRBJ2-7 | - | TRBV7-2 | CASSPFQTGGSYEQYF | TGTGCCAGCAGCCCCTTCCAGACAGGCGGCTCCTACGAGCAGTACTTC
- | TRBJ2-7 | - | TRBV7-8 | CASSPRGEQYF | TGTGCCAGCAGCCCGAGGGGGGAGCAGTACTTC
few | TRBJ1-1 | TRBD1 | TRBV5-8 | CASSLAGGGGNTEAFF | TGTGCCAGCAGCTTGGCAGGGGGCGGAGGGAACACTGAAGCTTTCTTT
- | TRBJ2-2 | - | TRBV20-1 | CSASWAGPYPGELFF | TGCAGTGCTAGTTGGGCGGGCCCTTACCCCGGGGAGCTGTTTTTT
- | TRBJ2-1 | - | TRBV12-5 | CASGLVLGGQNNEQFF | TGTGCTAGTGGTTTGGTACTCGGGGGGCAAAACAATGAGCAGTTCTTC
- | TRBJ1-5 | - | TRBV12-5 | CASGSGGGGLQYSNQPQHF | TGTGCTAGTGGAAGCGGCGGGGGGGGCCTCCAGTATAGCAATCAGCCCCAGCATTTT
- | TRBJ2-3 | TRBD2 | TRBV6-2/TRBV6-3 | CASSPTGLAGGHRSTDTQYF | TGTGCCAGCAGTCCCACGGGACTAGCGGGAGGGCATCGGAGCACAGATACGCAGTATTTT
- | TRBJ2-1 | TRBD1 | TRBV7-9 | CASSFLGQGNEQFF | TGTGCCAGCAGCTTCCTAGGACAGGGGAATGAGCAGTTCTTC